Each of the 20 T cell receptor beta chains below was sequenced from the same sample in a study of Ad26.COV2.S vaccination and SARS-CoV-2 variants. Treatment of the sample: roughly 20 received Ad26.COV2.S at low or high dose, single or two shots; five or six received placebo; per-sample allocation not given. Repertoires come from day 63 after the first vaccine or placebo injection. Clones were read by immunoSEQ multiplex PCR, and TCRdb kept only the in-frame ones, dropping some. The sample has more than 400,000 clones, around 91% seen once. The input for sequencing was peripheral blood, taken in a trial of Ad26.COV2.S vaccine versus placebo. Receptors were obtained from a person between 18 and 65 years old who received the Ad26.COV2.S COVID-19 vaccine or a placebo.

V is TRBV25-1 and J is TRBJ2-5; D unresolved. Germline V CDR1 and CDR2: MGHDK, SYGVNS. V lost 3 bases and J 0 bases, leaving 8 bases between the germline ends. CDR3 length: 14 residues. CDR3: CASSEWAYQETQYF. The CDR3 coding sequence is TGTGCCAGCAGTGAGTGGGCGTACCAAGAGACCCAGTACTTC.

The chain uses TRBV7-2 and TRBJ1-2; D call uncertain. Between the trimmed V and J ends, which lost 0 bases and 0 bases, there was a span of 5 bases. This CDR3 has 14 residues. Germline CDR1 is SGHTA and CDR2 is FQGNSA. The CDR3 coding sequence is TGTGCCAGCAGCTTAGCGCATGCTAACTATGGCTACACCTTC. Protein product: CASSLAHANYGYTF.

V is TRBV14 and J is TRBJ1-2; no clear D. Germline V CDR1 and CDR2: SGHDN, FVKESK. V lost 4 bases to trimming and J lost 5 bases, with 11 bases between them. The CDR3 is 13 amino acids. This CDR3 reads CASSPNTGYGYTF. The CDR3 nucleotides read TGTGCCAGCAGCCCCAACACTGGTTATGGCTACACCTTC.

CDR3 protein: CASSPTLGAEAFF. The DNA of the CDR3 is TGTGCCAGCAGCCCGACATTGGGGGCTGAAGCTTTCTTT. The rearrangement uses TRBV7-3 and TRBJ1-1; TRBD1 might be the D (5 bases). Germline V lookup: CDR1 SGHTA, CDR2 FQGTGA. V dropped 5 bases and J dropped 6 bases, with 13 bases sitting between them. The CDR3 has 13 amino acids.

The V and J genes are TRBV5-1 and TRBJ2-3; TRBD1 matches 11 bases. The length of the CDR3 is 17 residues. Looked up from germline, CDR1 is SGHRS and CDR2 is YFSETQ. V gave up 4 bases and J gave up 1 base; unmatched junction bases: 8. CDR3 DNA sequence: TGCGCCAGCAGCGAAGGGACAGGGGGTGTCCGCACAGATACGCAGTATTTT. It translates to CASSEGTGGVRTDTQYF. Using reference TRBV5-1 and TRBJ2-3 for the parts outside the CDR3, the full variable domain is KAGVTQTPRYLIKTRGQQVTLSCSPISGHRSVSWYQQTPGQGLQFLFEYFSETQRNKGNFPGRFSGRQFSNSRSEMNVSTLELGDSALYLCASSEGTGGVRTDTQYFGPGTRLTVL.

This clone was recorded once. The chain uses TRBV27 and TRBJ2-7; 9 nucleotides align to TRBD1. Trimming removed 4 bases from V and 3 bases from J; junction bases left unmatched: 4. Germline CDR1 is MNHEY and CDR2 is SMNVEV (reference sequence). This CDR3 has 14 residues. The CDR3 loop is CASSSQTGGYEQYF. The DNA of the CDR3 is TGTGCCAGCAGTTCCCAGACAGGGGGCTACGAGCAGTACTTC.

The DNA of the CDR3 is TGTGCCAGCAGCTCAGGACTAGCGGGAGCAGAAGAGACCCAGTACTTC. This gives the protein CASSSGLAGAEETQYF. This chain connects TRBV11-2 to TRBJ2-5, with TRBD2 identical over 13 bases. The J segment lost 3 bases and the V segment lost 4 bases, leaving 5 bases of the junction unmatched. The CDR3 is 16 residues long. Germline lookup yields CDR1 SGHAT and CDR2 FQNNGV.

The rearrangement uses TRBV6-6 and TRBJ2-7, with a possible D match to TRBD2 (6 bases). The CDR3 has 13 residues. Per the germline V gene, CDR1 is MNHNY and CDR2 is SVGAGI (reference sequence). Trimming cost V 4 bases and J 6 bases, with 13 bases left between them. CDR3 residues: CASSSRESGEQYF. The CDR3 DNA reads TGTGCCAGCAGTTCGCGGGAATCTGGCGAGCAGTACTTC.

V usage is TRBV6-2 or TRBV6-3 and J usage is TRBJ1-1; TRBD1 might be the D (6 bases). This CDR3 region has 16 residues. The germline V gene has CDR1 MNHEY and CDR2 SVGEGT. The V gene lost 2 bases and the J gene lost 11 bases, with 24 bases spanning the gap. This CDR3 reads CASSYPRGGLVKEAFF. In DNA form, the CDR3 reads TGTGCCAGCAGTTACCCACGAGGGGGGCTGGTTAAAGAGGCTTTCTTT.

The chain carries TRBV7-9 and TRBJ2-3, with 8 nucleotides matching TRBD2. The CDR3 has 17 residues. Germline values: CDR1 SEHNR, CDR2 FQNEAQ (reference sequence). V lost 3 bases, J lost 4 bases, and 12 bases stayed unmatched. For the CDR3, the DNA is TGTGCCAGCAGCTTTAGGCTAAGCGGGAGTGTTCCAGATACGCAGTATTTT. It encodes CASSFRLSGSVPDTQYF.

The chain employs TRBV13 and TRBJ2-3; 11 bases map to TRBD2. CDR1 is PRHDT and CDR2 is FYEKMQ in the germline V gene (reference sequence). The length of the CDR3 is 18 residues. Germline trimming cut 3 bases from V and 2 bases from J; bases unmatched to any gene: 10. The CDR3, as DNA: TGTGCCAGCAGCTTGAGGGCTAGCGGGAGGAGATACACAGATACGCAGTATTTT. Amino acids: CASSLRASGRRYTDTQYF.

V and J are TRBV5-6 and TRBJ1-1; the match to TRBD1 covers 12 bases. Germline loops: CDR1 SGHDT, CDR2 YYEEEE. The V gene end was trimmed by 6 bases and the J gene end by 3 bases; junction bases not matched to a gene: 12. The CDR3 runs to 17 residues. The CDR3 here is CASTTPGTGGHYTEAFF. The CDR3 DNA follows: TGTGCCAGCACTACCCCCGGGACAGGGGGCCATTACACTGAAGCTTTCTTT.

The CDR3 spells CASSFIDSYEQYF. CDR3 sequence (DNA): TGTGCCAGCAGTTTTATAGACAGCTACGAGCAGTACTTC. The chain employs TRBV27 and TRBJ2-7; D perhaps matches TRBD1 (5 bases). V was cut by 3 bases and J by 3 bases, with 9 bases left in between. Germline V CDR1 and CDR2: MNHEY, SMNVEV (reference sequence). CDR3 length: 13 amino acids.

The chain is built from TRBV28 and TRBJ1-6; D not resolved. The germline CDR1 and CDR2 sequences are MDHEN and SYDVKM. The CDR3 runs 16 residues. Trimming removed 7 bases from V and 0 bases from J, with 13 bases in between. In DNA, the CDR3 is TGTGCCAGCAATCTCGGTTGGGGCTCCTATAATTCACCCCTCCACTTT. Protein product: CASNLGWGSYNSPLHF.

This clone was found a few times. The V call is TRBV7-8, the J call TRBJ1-2; D might be TRBD1 (6 bases). The CDR3 is 14 residues long. Germline-derived CDR1 and CDR2 are SGHVS and FQNEAQ. V shed 5 bases and J shed 6 bases, with 16 bases lying between them. CDR3 in amino acids: CASSQGRAGHGYTF. CDR3 coding DNA: TGTGCCAGCAGCCAGGGGAGGGCAGGTCATGGCTACACCTTC.

The chain is built from TRBV7-9 and TRBJ2-7; tentative D call: TRBD1 (5 bases). CDR3 length: 14 residues. Germline values: CDR1 SEHNR, CDR2 FQNEAQ (reference sequence). The germline V and J ends were trimmed by 5 bases and 0 bases, with 11 bases remaining between them. The CDR3 nucleotides are TGTGCCAGCAGCCGAGACAGCGCCTCCTACGAGCAGTACTTC. Its protein is CASSRDSASYEQYF.

The V call is TRBV9, the J call TRBJ2-7, with D tentatively TRBD1 (6 bases). The CDR3 spans 15 residues. Germline lookup yields CDR1 SGDLS and CDR2 YYNGEE. Trimming removed 2 bases at V and 4 bases at J, with 16 bases between. CDR3 bases: TGTGCCAGCAGCGTGAGCACAGGGCGAGCTTACGAGCAGTACTTC. This sequence encodes CASSVSTGRAYEQYF. The whole variable domain, filled in from reference TRBV9 and TRBJ2-7, reads DSGVTQTPKHLITATGQRVTLRCSPRSGDLSVYWYQQSLDQGLQFLIQYYNGEERAKGNILERFSAQQFPDLHSELNLSSLELGDSALYFCASSVSTGRAYEQYFGPGTRLTVT.

Concerning this clone itself: Sequence at one end of the junction differs from germline and may be a read error. The chain employs TRBV13 and TRBJ2-3; the match to TRBD2 covers 8 bases. Germline V gene lookup returns CDR1 PRHDT and CDR2 FYEKMQ (reference sequence). The CDR3 length is 21 residues. The CDR3 spells CASSPTHFSERERGRTNTQYF. The DNA of the CDR3 is TGTGCCAGCAGCCCAACTCACTTCTCGGAGCGGGAGAGGGGACGCACAAATACGCAGTATTTT.

J is TRBJ1-1 and V is TRBV10-3; D call uncertain. The CDR3 is 13 amino acids. Germline V gene sequence: CDR1 ENHRY, CDR2 SYGVKD. With 0 bases removed from V and 8 bases from J, the gap between germline ends came to 10 bases. DNA of the CDR3: TGTGCCATCAGTGAGTCGGGAGGGCTCGAAGCTTTCTTT. This translates into CAISESGGLEAFF.

V is TRBV5-6 and J is TRBJ2-7; TRBD2 might be the D (6 bases). This CDR3 has 15 amino acids. V was shortened by 4 bases and J by 2 bases, with 16 bases between the two germline ends. In germline, CDR1 is SGHDT, CDR2 YYEEEE. CDR3 bases: TGTGCCAGCAGCCAGGGACTCTCACCAACCTACGAGCAGTACTTC. Translated, it gives CASSQGLSPTYEQYF.